The next 30 T cell receptor beta chains were all read from a single sample in a study of blood T cell repertoires in COVID-19. The protocol was immunoSEQ multiplex PCR, while the TCRdb copy is restricted to in-frame clones and leaves out a portion. The sample has around 220,000 clones; 84% are singletons. The source material was PBMCs or T cells enriched from blood (not recorded which). The receptors shown here come from a woman in her forties who had recovered from COVID-19.

The genes are TRBV24-1 and TRBJ2-2; unclear D gene. The germline V gene encodes CDR1 KGHDR and CDR2 SFDVKD. V lost 1 base, J lost 3 bases, and 8 bases lay in between. The CDR3 extends over 15 amino acids. The CDR3 coding sequence is TGTGCCACCAGTGATTTAATCGCGGACACCGGGGAGCTGTTTTTT. It codes for CATSDLIADTGELFF.

This chain links TRBV30 with TRBJ1-6, with a possible D match to TRBD1 (6 bases). CDR3 size: 17 residues. The germline CDR1 and CDR2 sequences are GTSNPN and SVGIG (reference sequence). V was cut by 8 bases and J by 1 base, with 21 bases left in between. The CDR3 loop is CAATKQGGLSYNSPLHF. CDR3 nucleotides: TGTGCCGCTACAAAACAGGGCGGATTGTCCTATAATTCACCCCTCCACTTT. Full variable domain (missing parts from reference TRBV30 and TRBJ1-6): SQTIHQWPATLVQPVGSPLSLECTVEGTSNPNLYWYRQAAGRGLQLLFYSVGIGQISSEVPQNLSASRPQDRQFILSSKKLLLSDSGFYLCAATKQGGLSYNSPLHFGNGTRLTVT.

The chain employs TRBV9 and TRBJ1-2; 7 bases line up with TRBD1. The CDR3 totals 16 residues. From germline, CDR1 is SGDLS and CDR2 YYNGEE. J was trimmed by 0 bases and V by 4 bases; bases with no gene match: 9. The DNA of the CDR3 is TGTGCCAGCAGCCTACAAACAGGGGTAGCTAACTATGGCTACACCTTC. Translation gives CASSLQTGVANYGYTF.

The chain employs TRBV28 and TRBJ1-1; D gene uncertain. The CDR3 runs 12 residues. The germline V gene encodes CDR1 MDHEN and CDR2 SYDVKM. Trimming cost V 4 bases and J 5 bases, with 8 bases left between them. The CDR3 protein is CASSSSRTEAFF. The CDR3, as DNA: TGTGCCAGCAGTTCGTCTAGGACTGAAGCTTTCTTT.

This chain connects TRBV2 to TRBJ1-3; 8 nucleotides align to TRBD1. The CDR3 loop spans 14 amino acids. Germline-derived CDR1 and CDR2 are SNHLY and FYNNEI. Trimming at V came to 8 bases and at J to 3 bases, leaving 6 bases not matched to a gene. The CDR3 reads CASAGQGGGNTIYF. The CDR3 DNA sequence: TGTGCCAGCGCAGGACAGGGTGGTGGAAACACCATATATTTT.

The V and J genes are TRBV24-1 and TRBJ2-7; D is perhaps TRBD1 (6 bases). The CDR3 spans 14 residues. V was trimmed by 2 bases and J by 1 base, leaving 8 bases between them. The germline CDR1 and CDR2 sequences are KGHDR and SFDVKD. The CDR3 sequence is CATSDWDNSYEQYV. Here the CDR3 DNA reads TGTGCCACCAGTGATTGGGACAATTCCTACGAGCAGTACGTC.

This clone occurred once. The rearrangement uses TRBV18 and TRBJ2-7, with TRBD1 matching 7 bases. The junction had 5 bases not matched to a gene; V was cut back by 3 bases and J by 0 bases. CDR1 KGHSH and CDR2 LQKENI come from the germline V gene. The CDR3 loop spans 15 amino acids. CDR3 amino acids: CASSPQNRGSYEQYF. For the CDR3, the DNA is TGTGCCAGCTCACCGCAGAACAGGGGCTCCTACGAGCAGTACTTC.

In regard to this clone: Sequence at one end of the junction differs from germline and may be a read error. The genes are TRBV19 and TRBJ1-1; 8 bases agree with TRBD1. CDR1 and CDR2 (germline): LNHDA, SQIVND (reference sequence). The CDR3 loop spans 14 amino acids. CDR3 residues: CASRIDRGPREAFF. CDR3 in DNA: TGTGCCAGTAGGATAGACAGGGGCCCAAGAGAAGCTTTCTTT.

Points on this clone: The same CDR3 also results from other DNA sequences found in this sample. This sequence joins TRBV7-8 and TRBJ2-3, with D unresolved. The CDR3 loop spans 14 amino acids. The germline V and J ends were trimmed by 2 bases and 3 bases, with 9 bases remaining between them. CDR1 and CDR2 from the germline V gene are SGHVS and FQNEAQ. The CDR3 DNA is TGTGCCAGCAGCTTATTCCCGGGTACAGATACGCAGTATTTT. This translates into CASSLFPGTDTQYF.

The chain recombines TRBV5-1 with TRBJ2-3; the D gene is possibly TRBD2 (5 bases). V dropped 2 bases and J dropped 1 base, with 11 bases sitting between them. Looked up from germline, CDR1 is SGHRS and CDR2 is YFSETQ. The CDR3 is made up of 15 amino acids. The CDR3 DNA reads as TGCGCCAGCAGCTTTCTAGCCCGGGGCACAGATACGCAGTATTTT. The encoded protein is CASSFLARGTDTQYF.

V usage is TRBV7-9 and J usage is TRBJ2-7; 7 bases match TRBD1. The CDR3 spans 12 residues. Losses at the gene ends were 5 bases for V and 6 bases for J; bases not matched to a gene: 4. CDR1 and CDR2 (germline): SEHNR, FQNEAQ (reference sequence). The CDR3 spells CASSQPGGEQYF. The DNA for the CDR3 is TGTGCCAGCAGCCAACCAGGGGGCGAGCAGTACTTC.

The chain employs TRBV11-3 and TRBJ2-1; the D gene is possibly TRBD2 (6 bases). Germline CDR1 is SGHNT and CDR2 is YENEEA. V gave up 0 bases and J gave up 4 bases, with 13 bases separating them. CDR3 length equals 16 residues. The CDR3 DNA is TGTGCCAGCAGCTTAGATCAGCGCGGAGGGTACAATGAGCAGTTCTTC. It encodes CASSLDQRGGYNEQFF.

The chain links TRBV27 to TRBJ1-1; no definite D call. Looked up from germline, CDR1 is MNHEY and CDR2 is SMNVEV (reference sequence). Trimming removed 6 bases at V and 1 base at J, with 15 bases between. This CDR3 has 15 residues. CDR3 DNA sequence: TGTGCCAGCAGAATGTACATGGCCCCGAACACTGAAGCTTTCTTT. This translates into CASRMYMAPNTEAFF.

The count of this clone is one. The chain is built from TRBV18 and TRBJ2-1; maybe TRBD2 (5 bases). V was cut by 1 base and J by 5 bases, with 12 bases left in between. This CDR3 has 15 amino acids. Germline V gives CDR1 KGHSH, CDR2 LQKENI. CDR3 sequence reads: CASSPRSGGNNEQFF. The CDR3 DNA follows: TGTGCCAGCTCACCACGGAGCGGAGGAAACAATGAGCAGTTCTTC.

The rearrangement joins TRBV7-9 to TRBJ2-1; 9 bases are a match to TRBD2. The CDR3 is made up of 16 amino acids. Germline-derived CDR1 and CDR2 are SEHNR and FQNEAQ (reference sequence). Trimming removed 1 base from V and 7 bases from J; junction bases left unmatched: 8. CDR3 bases: TGTGCCAGCAGCTTAGGCCGCCTAGCGGGGATGAATGAGCAGTTCTTC. This translates into CASSLGRLAGMNEQFF.

This chain uses TRBV5-1 with TRBJ2-7, with 9 bases identical to TRBD1. This CDR3 is built from 15 residues. Germline loops: CDR1 SGHRS, CDR2 YFSETQ. Unmatched junction bases numbered 9, after V lost 3 bases and J lost 5 bases. CDR3 amino acids: CASSSTGTGSDEQYF. CDR3 bases: TGCGCCAGCAGCTCTACCGGGACAGGGTCTGACGAGCAGTACTTC.

The chain couples TRBV5-6 to TRBJ2-6; no firm D call. From germline, CDR1 is SGHDT and CDR2 YYEEEE. CDR3 length: 15 amino acids. V was trimmed by 2 bases and J by 2 bases, leaving 8 bases between them. The CDR3 spells CASSFVAAGANVLTF. Written as DNA, the CDR3 is TGTGCCAGCAGCTTTGTTGCAGCTGGGGCCAACGTCCTGACTTTC.

This sequence joins TRBV28 and TRBJ2-1; tentatively, D is TRBD2 (6 bases). V dropped 5 bases and J dropped 0 bases, with 20 bases sitting between them. CDR1 is MDHEN and CDR2 is SYDVKM in the germline V gene. The CDR3 consists of 18 residues. CDR3 protein: CASSTRTKPGRSYNEQFF. CDR3 coding DNA: TGTGCCAGCAGTACCAGGACTAAGCCGGGGCGCTCCTACAATGAGCAGTTCTTC. Combining the CDR3 with reference TRBV28 and TRBJ2-1 gives the whole variable domain DVKVTQSSRYLVKRTGEKVFLECVQDMDHENMFWYRQDPGLGLRLIYFSYDVKMKEKGDIPEGYSVSREKKERFSLILESASTNQTSMYLCASSTRTKPGRSYNEQFFGPGTRLTVL.

The CDR3 reads CASSLDRSGYTF. DNA for the CDR3: TGTGCCAGCAGTCTTGACAGGTCCGGCTACACCTTC. V and J are TRBV12-3 or TRBV12-4 and TRBJ1-2; the D gene is possibly TRBD1 (6 bases). Trimming shortened V by 5 bases and J by 8 bases, and 12 bases separated the two germline ends. This CDR3 comprises 12 residues.

The chain combines TRBV28 with TRBJ2-7; the match to TRBD2 covers 8 bases. Trimming took 5 bases from V and 2 from J; bases not matched to a gene: 5. The CDR3 extends over 14 amino acids. Per germline, CDR1 MDHEN and CDR2 SYDVKM. The CDR3 here is CASSAGTRAYEQYV. The DNA of the CDR3 is TGTGCCAGCAGTGCCGGGACTAGAGCCTACGAGCAGTACGTC.

The chain links TRBV12-3 or TRBV12-4 to TRBJ1-2; no reliable D call. The CDR3 totals 11 residues. V was cut by 3 bases and J by 7 bases, with 6 bases left in between. This chain's CDR3 is CASSFAGGYTF. CDR3 in DNA: TGTGCCAGCAGTTTTGCGGGTGGCTACACCTTC.

This sequence joins TRBV28 and TRBJ1-1, with a weak D call TRBD1 (6 bases). V lost 6 bases and J lost 4, with 15 bases in between. From germline, CDR1 is MDHEN and CDR2 SYDVKM. This CDR3 comprises 14 residues. The CDR3 DNA reads as TGTGCCAGCAGCCTAAACAGGGTTAGCACTGAAGCTTTCTTT. Protein product: CASSLNRVSTEAFF.

V gene TRBV3-1 (or the pseudogene TRBV3-2) combines with J gene TRBJ2-1, with TRBD2 as a possible D gene (5 bases). V was cut by 0 bases and J by 8 bases, with 17 bases left in between. Germline CDR1 is LGHDT and CDR2 is YNNKEL (reference sequence). The length of the CDR3 is 16 residues. DNA of the CDR3: TGTGCCAGCAGCCAAGAGAAGAGGCTAGCACGACATGAGCAGTTCTTC. It encodes CASSQEKRLARHEQFF.

V usage is TRBV9 and J usage is TRBJ1-2; 7 nucleotides align to TRBD1. Germline loops: CDR1 SGDLS, CDR2 YYNGEE. J was trimmed by 1 base and V by 3 bases; bases with no gene match: 9. This CDR3 is built from 16 residues. The CDR3 region is CASSAAQGLVNYGYTF. The CDR3, as DNA: TGTGCCAGCAGCGCCGCACAGGGGTTGGTTAACTATGGCTACACCTTC.

This rearrangement joins TRBV28 to TRBJ2-7; TRBD1 matches 8 bases. CDR3 length equals 15 residues. J was trimmed by 6 bases and V by 4 bases; bases with no gene match: 11. The germline V gene has CDR1 MDHEN and CDR2 SYDVKM. The CDR3 DNA is TGTGCCAGCAGTTACTCGACAGGGGCCCTTTTCGAGCAGTACTTC. Encoded protein: CASSYSTGALFEQYF.

This chain connects TRBV7-2 to TRBJ2-3, with TRBD1 identical over 7 bases. Germline V gene sequence: CDR1 SGHTA, CDR2 FQGNSA. This CDR3 is built from 16 residues. Unmatched junction bases numbered 12, after V lost 7 bases and J lost 2 bases. CDR3 DNA: TGTGCCAGCACCCGAAGGGCAGGGGGAGCCACAGATACGCAGTATTTT. Its translation: CASTRRAGGATDTQYF.

The chain is built from TRBV2 and TRBJ1-5; 9 nucleotides align to TRBD1. This CDR3 has 13 residues. Germline assignment: CDR1 SNHLY and CDR2 FYNNEI. Losses at the gene ends were 4 bases for V and 7 bases for J; bases not matched to a gene: 2. This chain's CDR3 is CASSGDREQPQHF. The CDR3 coding sequence is TGTGCCAGCAGTGGGGACAGGGAACAGCCCCAGCATTTT.

CDR3 protein: CASSQDDSRRGYTF. The CDR3 DNA reads TGTGCCAGCAGCCAAGACGACTCCCGGAGGGGCTACACCTTC. V usage is TRBV4-2 and J usage is TRBJ1-2, with D uncertain. Deletions cut 0 bases from V and 8 bases from J, with 13 bases between. Germline V gives CDR1 LGHNA, CDR2 YNFKEQ. This CDR3 has 14 amino acids.

DNA for the CDR3: TGTGCCAGCAGCAAGACAGGGGGCTTCGACGAGCAGTACTTC. The encoded protein is CASSKTGGFDEQYF. The J gene is TRBJ2-7, the V gene TRBV11-2; the match to TRBD1 covers 10 bases. Trimming took 5 bases from V and 5 from J; bases not matched to a gene: 6. The CDR3 covers 14 residues. Germline CDR1 reads SGHAT; CDR2 reads FQNNGV.

The chain links TRBV5-6 to TRBJ2-7, with TRBD2 identical over 12 bases. Trimming removed 4 bases from V and 6 bases from J; junction bases left unmatched: 8. Germline V gives CDR1 SGHDT, CDR2 YYEEEE. This CDR3 comprises 15 residues. This chain's CDR3 is CASSPTSGRPGEQYV. As DNA, the CDR3 is TGTGCCAGCAGCCCCACTAGCGGGAGGCCAGGCGAGCAGTACGTC.